A selection of T cell receptor beta chains follows, all from one sample in a study of blood T cell repertoires in COVID-19. TCRdb's copy holds only in-frame clones and misses some; the assay was immunoSEQ multiplex PCR. The sample consists of approximately 340,000 clones, 87% of them appearing once. The sample taken for sequencing was peripheral blood. These receptors were taken from a man aged 30 to 45 with COVID-19, enrolled during active disease. Each CDR3 is given with its conserved first and last residue. A D gene is named only where the DNA matches it firmly. Clone sizes are given selectively: once, few, many, or a class where the clone is expanded.

cdr3_nt: TGTGCCAGTAGGGCTAGCGGCCACAATGAGCAGTTCTTC; cdr3_aa: CASRASGHNEQFF; clone_size: once; d_call: TRBD2; j_call: TRBJ2-1; v_call: TRBV11-3
cdr3_nt: TGTGCCAGCAGCTGGGACTTCGCCAATGAGCAGTTCTTC; cdr3_aa: CASSWDFANEQFF; clone_size: few; d_call: .; j_call: TRBJ2-1; v_call: TRBV11-2
cdr3_nt: TGTGCCAGCAGTTCCTCCGGGACTAGCGGAATCTACGAGCAGTACTTC; cdr3_aa: CASSSSGTSGIYEQYF; clone_size: .; d_call: TRBD2; j_call: TRBJ2-7; v_call: TRBV6-2/TRBV6-3
cdr3_nt: TGTGCCACCAGTGATTTACGTAGCGGGGGGACTGAGCAGTTCTTC; cdr3_aa: CATSDLRSGGTEQFF; clone_size: .; d_call: TRBD2; j_call: TRBJ2-1; v_call: TRBV24-1
cdr3_nt: TGTGCCAGCAGCCCAGGGACAGGGAGGGGCTACACCTTC; cdr3_aa: CASSPGTGRGYTF; clone_size: .; d_call: TRBD1; j_call: TRBJ1-2; v_call: TRBV7-3
cdr3_nt: TGTGCCAGCAGTTTGATCGGGGGGGCTGGAAACACCATATATTTT; cdr3_aa: CASSLIGGAGNTIYF; clone_size: .; d_call: .; j_call: TRBJ1-3; v_call: TRBV27
cdr3_nt: TGTGCCAGCAGCGCCGACAGGGACGAGACCCAGTACTTC; cdr3_aa: CASSADRDETQYF; clone_size: .; d_call: TRBD1; j_call: TRBJ2-5; v_call: TRBV9
cdr3_nt: TGTGCCAGCAGTTTATGGTCCAGCGGGAGGATCTACGAGCAGTACTTC; cdr3_aa: CASSLWSSGRIYEQYF; clone_size: .; d_call: TRBD2; j_call: TRBJ2-7; v_call: TRBV28
cdr3_nt: TGTGCCAGCAGCCGACTAGCGGGGAGCACAGATACGCAGTATTTT; cdr3_aa: CASSRLAGSTDTQYF; clone_size: .; d_call: TRBD2; j_call: TRBJ2-3; v_call: TRBV5-6
cdr3_nt: TGTGCCAGCAGCTTTCTTTCCAGAAGTGGAGATACGCAGTATTTT; cdr3_aa: CASSFLSRSGDTQYF; clone_size: once; d_call: .; j_call: TRBJ2-3; v_call: TRBV13
cdr3_nt: TGTGCCAGCAATCCTAGGACAGCCAGTTACGAGCAGTACTTC; cdr3_aa: CASNPRTASYEQYF; clone_size: few; d_call: .; j_call: TRBJ2-7; v_call: TRBV2
cdr3_nt: TGTGCCACAGAGGGGGTGTATCTAGACACTGAAGCTTTCTTT; cdr3_aa: CATEGVYLDTEAFF; clone_size: .; d_call: .; j_call: TRBJ1-1; v_call: TRBV6-6
cdr3_nt: TGTGCCAGCAGCGTTATAGCGGGGTCCTACAATGAGCAGTTCTTC; cdr3_aa: CASSVIAGSYNEQFF; clone_size: once; d_call: TRBD2; j_call: TRBJ2-1; v_call: TRBV5-4
cdr3_nt: TGTGCCAGCTCACCACTCGTACCAGGGGGCGGACTAGATGGCTATGGCTACACCTTC; cdr3_aa: CASSPLVPGGGLDGYGYTF; clone_size: .; d_call: TRBD1; j_call: TRBJ1-2; v_call: TRBV18
cdr3_nt: TGTGCCAGCAGCCCCCGATTTTCTCCGGGACAGGGGAGCACTGAAGCTTTCTTT; cdr3_aa: CASSPRFSPGQGSTEAFF; clone_size: .; d_call: TRBD1; j_call: TRBJ1-1; v_call: TRBV3-1/TRBV3-2
cdr3_nt: TGTGCCAGCTGGGGACTAGCGGGATTAAATGAGCAGTTCTTC; cdr3_aa: CASWGLAGLNEQFF; clone_size: .; d_call: TRBD2; j_call: TRBJ2-1; v_call: TRBV28
cdr3_nt: TGTGCCAGCAGCCGTGGGGCGGGAGGGCCGGGCGAGCAGTACTTC; cdr3_aa: CASSRGAGGPGEQYF; clone_size: .; d_call: TRBD2; j_call: TRBJ2-7; v_call: TRBV5-4
cdr3_nt: TGCGCCAGCAGCCAAGATTTAGGAGGGGAAGGCTACACCTTC; cdr3_aa: CASSQDLGGEGYTF; clone_size: .; d_call: .; j_call: TRBJ1-2; v_call: TRBV4-1
cdr3_nt: TGCAGCGTTCTGTGGCCGGACAGGAACTACTCCTACGAGCAGTACTTC; cdr3_aa: CSVLWPDRNYSYEQYF; clone_size: .; d_call: TRBD1; j_call: TRBJ2-7; v_call: TRBV29-1
cdr3_nt: TGTGCCAGCAGTCTTGGGACATTTAGCACAGATACGCAGTATTTT; cdr3_aa: CASSLGTFSTDTQYF; clone_size: once; d_call: .; j_call: TRBJ2-3; v_call: TRBV28
cdr3_nt: TGTGCCACCAGCAGACGGGACACTAATTCACCCCTCCACTTT; cdr3_aa: CATSRRDTNSPLHF; clone_size: .; d_call: .; j_call: TRBJ1-6; v_call: TRBV15
cdr3_nt: TGTGCCAGCAGTCACACGCCAGATACGCAGTATTTT; cdr3_aa: CASSHTPDTQYF; clone_size: .; d_call: .; j_call: TRBJ2-3; v_call: TRBV27
cdr3_nt: TGTGCCAGCAGCAGAAACCCGGGGGGACAGGAGGGCTACACCTTC; cdr3_aa: CASSRNPGGQEGYTF; clone_size: .; d_call: TRBD1; j_call: TRBJ1-2; v_call: TRBV9
cdr3_nt: TGTGCCAGTAGTATGGGAACAGGGGATGGCTACACCTTC; cdr3_aa: CASSMGTGDGYTF; clone_size: .; d_call: TRBD1; j_call: TRBJ1-2; v_call: TRBV19
cdr3_nt: TGTGCCATCAGTGAAGGGGGCAGCCAAGAGACCCAGTACTTC; cdr3_aa: CAISEGGSQETQYF; clone_size: .; d_call: TRBD1; j_call: TRBJ2-5; v_call: TRBV10-3
cdr3_nt: TGTGCCAGTAGTATGGGACAGGGGTTCCGCTCACCCCTCCACTTT; cdr3_aa: CASSMGQGFRSPLHF; clone_size: few; d_call: TRBD1; j_call: TRBJ1-6; v_call: TRBV19
cdr3_nt: TGTGCCAGCAGCGCGGGACAGGGGGCAGGTCAGCCCCAGCATTTT; cdr3_aa: CASSAGQGAGQPQHF; clone_size: .; d_call: TRBD1; j_call: TRBJ1-5; v_call: TRBV7-8
cdr3_nt: TGTGCCACCAGCAGAGACCAGGGTCTGGCTGATGGCTACACCTTC; cdr3_aa: CATSRDQGLADGYTF; clone_size: .; d_call: .; j_call: TRBJ1-2; v_call: TRBV15
cdr3_nt: TGCGCCAGCAGCTCCTTGGCGGGGGAGACCCAGTACTTC; cdr3_aa: CASSSLAGETQYF; clone_size: .; d_call: .; j_call: TRBJ2-5; v_call: TRBV5-1
cdr3_nt: TGTGCCAGCTCAGGCCTGAGCACAGATACGCAGTATTTT; cdr3_aa: CASSGLSTDTQYF; clone_size: .; d_call: .; j_call: TRBJ2-3; v_call: TRBV18
cdr3_nt: TGTGCCAGCTCACCAATAAAGGACAGAATGAACTATGGCTACACCTTC; cdr3_aa: CASSPIKDRMNYGYTF; clone_size: few; d_call: .; j_call: TRBJ1-2; v_call: TRBV18
cdr3_nt: TGTGCCAGCAGCCAACACTCAGGGGGCGGTCCCCAAGAGACCCAGTACTTC; cdr3_aa: CASSQHSGGGPQETQYF; clone_size: .; d_call: TRBD1; j_call: TRBJ2-5; v_call: TRBV3-1/TRBV3-2
cdr3_nt: TGTGCCAGCAGTAAGGATCGGACTAGCGGGGAAGACTTCACAGATACGCAGTATTTT; cdr3_aa: CASSKDRTSGEDFTDTQYF; clone_size: .; d_call: TRBD2; j_call: TRBJ2-3; v_call: TRBV6-4
cdr3_nt: TGTGCCAGCAGCCAAGATCGCGGGACAGGGGTTCCCTATGGCTACACCTTC; cdr3_aa: CASSQDRGTGVPYGYTF; clone_size: .; d_call: TRBD1; j_call: TRBJ1-2; v_call: TRBV14
cdr3_nt: TGTGCCAGCAGCCAAGAAGGACTAGCGGAGTACCAAGAGACCCAGTACTTC; cdr3_aa: CASSQEGLAEYQETQYF; clone_size: .; d_call: TRBD2; j_call: TRBJ2-5; v_call: TRBV3-1/TRBV3-2
cdr3_nt: TGTGCCAGCTCGTTTGACAGTTCCTACAATGAGCAGTTCTTC; cdr3_aa: CASSFDSSYNEQFF; clone_size: .; d_call: .; j_call: TRBJ2-1; v_call: TRBV18
cdr3_nt: TGTGCCATCAAGACCAATCCGGGGGACACTGAAGCTTTCTTT; cdr3_aa: CAIKTNPGDTEAFF; clone_size: few; d_call: .; j_call: TRBJ1-1; v_call: TRBV2
cdr3_nt: TGTGCCAGCAGCTCCGGGACAGCGGTACAAGGGGCCTACGAGCAGTACTTC; cdr3_aa: CASSSGTAVQGAYEQYF; clone_size: .; d_call: TRBD1; j_call: TRBJ2-7; v_call: TRBV7-8
cdr3_nt: TGTGCCAGCAGCCGGGGGGCCCGGACAGGGGGCGCGTCAGATACGCAGTATTTT; cdr3_aa: CASSRGARTGGASDTQYF; clone_size: .; d_call: TRBD1; j_call: TRBJ2-3; v_call: TRBV7-3
cdr3_nt: TGCGCCAGCAGCCTCTCAGGGGGCCCAAAGGGTGAGCAGTTCTTC; cdr3_aa: CASSLSGGPKGEQFF; clone_size: .; d_call: TRBD1; j_call: TRBJ2-1; v_call: TRBV4-3
cdr3_nt: TGTGCCAGCAGCTTGGCTTTAACAGGGGACACCTATGGCTACACCTTC; cdr3_aa: CASSLALTGDTYGYTF; clone_size: .; d_call: TRBD1; j_call: TRBJ1-2; v_call: TRBV5-6
cdr3_nt: TGCAGTGCTAGTGGGGGGCGCCGCAGCTACGAGCAGTACTTC; cdr3_aa: CSASGGRRSYEQYF; clone_size: few; d_call: .; j_call: TRBJ2-7; v_call: TRBV20-1
cdr3_nt: TGTGCCAGCAGCGTCTCTCAAGGCCCGAGACAGGGGTACCACGAGCAGTACTTC; cdr3_aa: CASSVSQGPRQGYHEQYF; clone_size: .; d_call: TRBD1; j_call: TRBJ2-7; v_call: TRBV7-9
cdr3_nt: TGTGCCAGCAGCTTACTAGCGGAGCCAACCTACGAGCAGTACTTC; cdr3_aa: CASSLLAEPTYEQYF; clone_size: .; d_call: TRBD2; j_call: TRBJ2-7; v_call: TRBV11-1
cdr3_nt: TGTGCCAGCAGCATCGGCGACAGGGGCAATGAGCAGTTCTTC; cdr3_aa: CASSIGDRGNEQFF; clone_size: .; d_call: TRBD1; j_call: TRBJ2-1; v_call: TRBV5-8
cdr3_nt: TGTGCCAGTAGGGCCCGGGACATCTTAAACATTCAGTACTTC; cdr3_aa: CASRARDILNIQYF; clone_size: .; d_call: .; j_call: TRBJ2-4; v_call: TRBV19